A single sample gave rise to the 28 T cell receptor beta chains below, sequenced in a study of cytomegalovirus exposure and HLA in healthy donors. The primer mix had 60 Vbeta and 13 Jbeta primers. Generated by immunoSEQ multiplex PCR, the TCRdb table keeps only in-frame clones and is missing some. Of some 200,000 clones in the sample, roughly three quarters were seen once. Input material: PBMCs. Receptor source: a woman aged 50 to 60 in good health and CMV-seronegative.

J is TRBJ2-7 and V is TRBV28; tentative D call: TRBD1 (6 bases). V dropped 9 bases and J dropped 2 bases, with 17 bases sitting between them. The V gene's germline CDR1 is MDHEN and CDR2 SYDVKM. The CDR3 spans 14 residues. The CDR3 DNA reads TGTGCCAGTGCAGTTGGACAGACGACCTACGAGCAGTACTTC. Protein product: CASAVGQTTYEQYF.

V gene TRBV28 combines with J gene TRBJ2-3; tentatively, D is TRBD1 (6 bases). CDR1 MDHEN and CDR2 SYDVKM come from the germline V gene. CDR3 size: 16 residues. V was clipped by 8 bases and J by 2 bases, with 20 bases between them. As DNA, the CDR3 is TGTGCCAGCCACCCTGGCGACAGGTTATACACAGATACGCAGTATTTT. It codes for CASHPGDRLYTDTQYF.

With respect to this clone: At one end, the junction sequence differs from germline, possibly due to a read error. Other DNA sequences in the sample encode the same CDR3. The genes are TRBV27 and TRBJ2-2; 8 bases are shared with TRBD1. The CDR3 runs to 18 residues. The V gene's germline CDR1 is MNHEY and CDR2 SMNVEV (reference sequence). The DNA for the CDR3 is TGTGCCAGCAGTTTATGGACGGACAGGGTAGGGTACACCGGGGAGCTATTTTTT. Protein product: CASSLWTDRVGYTGELFF.

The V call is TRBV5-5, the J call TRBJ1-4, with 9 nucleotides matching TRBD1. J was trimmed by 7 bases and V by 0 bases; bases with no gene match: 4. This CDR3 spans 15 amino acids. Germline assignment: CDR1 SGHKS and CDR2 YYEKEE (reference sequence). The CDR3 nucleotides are TGTGCCAGCAGCTTGGGGGGGACAGGGAGTGAAAAACTGTTTTTT. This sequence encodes CASSLGGTGSEKLFF.

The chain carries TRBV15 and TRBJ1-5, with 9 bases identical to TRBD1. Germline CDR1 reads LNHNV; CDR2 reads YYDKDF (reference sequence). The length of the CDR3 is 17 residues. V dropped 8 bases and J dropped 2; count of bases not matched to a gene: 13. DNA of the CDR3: TGTGCCACCGCCCGGGACAGGGCATTTAGCGGCAATCAGCCCCAGCATTTT. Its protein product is CATARDRAFSGNQPQHF.

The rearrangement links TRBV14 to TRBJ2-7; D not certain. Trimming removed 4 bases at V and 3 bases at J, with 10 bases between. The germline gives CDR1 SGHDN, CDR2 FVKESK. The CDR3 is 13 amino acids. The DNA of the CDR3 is TGTGCCAGCAGCCGGTCTAGTTTCTACGAGCAGTACTTC. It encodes CASSRSSFYEQYF.

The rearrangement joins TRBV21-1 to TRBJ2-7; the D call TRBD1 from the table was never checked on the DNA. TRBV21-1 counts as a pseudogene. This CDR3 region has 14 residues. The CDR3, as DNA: TGTGCCAGCAGCCGCGACAGGGACACCTACGAGCAGTACTTC. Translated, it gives CASSRDRDTYEQYF.

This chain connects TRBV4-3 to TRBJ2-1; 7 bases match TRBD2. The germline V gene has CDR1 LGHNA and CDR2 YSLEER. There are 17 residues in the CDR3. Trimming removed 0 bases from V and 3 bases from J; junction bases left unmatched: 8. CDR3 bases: TGCGCCAGCAGCCAAGATACTCCTAGCGGCCTCTACAATGAGCAGTTCTTC. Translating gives CASSQDTPSGLYNEQFF.

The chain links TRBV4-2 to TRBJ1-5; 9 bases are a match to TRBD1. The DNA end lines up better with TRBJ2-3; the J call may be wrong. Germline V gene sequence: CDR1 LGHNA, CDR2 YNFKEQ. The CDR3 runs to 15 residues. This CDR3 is CASSHEPGQGQPQYF. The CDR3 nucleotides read TGTGCCAGCAGCCACGAGCCGGGACAGGGACAGCCCCAGTATTTT.

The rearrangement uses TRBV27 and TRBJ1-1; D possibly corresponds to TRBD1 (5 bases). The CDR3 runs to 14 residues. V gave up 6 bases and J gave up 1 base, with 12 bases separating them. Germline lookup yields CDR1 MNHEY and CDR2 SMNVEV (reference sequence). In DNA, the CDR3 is TGTGCCAGCAGGGGGGGGTTAAGGAACACTGAAGCTTTCTTT. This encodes CASRGGLRNTEAFF.

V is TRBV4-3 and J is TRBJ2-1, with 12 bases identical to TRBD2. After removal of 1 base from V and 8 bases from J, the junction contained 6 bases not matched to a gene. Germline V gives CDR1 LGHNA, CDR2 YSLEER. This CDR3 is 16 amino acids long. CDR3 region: CASSQGGTSGWDEQFF. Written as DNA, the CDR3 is TGCGCCAGCAGCCAAGGGGGGACTAGCGGGTGGGATGAGCAGTTCTTC.

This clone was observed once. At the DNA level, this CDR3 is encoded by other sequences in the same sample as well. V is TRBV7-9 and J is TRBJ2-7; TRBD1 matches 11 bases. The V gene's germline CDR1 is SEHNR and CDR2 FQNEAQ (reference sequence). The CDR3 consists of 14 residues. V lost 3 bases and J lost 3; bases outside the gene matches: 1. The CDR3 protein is CASSFGTGGYEQYF. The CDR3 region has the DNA TGTGCCAGCAGCTTCGGGACAGGGGGCTACGAGCAGTACTTC.

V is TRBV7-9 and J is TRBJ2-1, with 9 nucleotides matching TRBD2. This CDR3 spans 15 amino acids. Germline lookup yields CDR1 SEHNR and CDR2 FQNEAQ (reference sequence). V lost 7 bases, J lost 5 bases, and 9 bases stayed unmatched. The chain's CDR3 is CASTGAGGLDNEQFF. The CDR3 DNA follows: TGTGCCAGCACCGGGGCGGGGGGGCTTGACAATGAGCAGTTCTTC.

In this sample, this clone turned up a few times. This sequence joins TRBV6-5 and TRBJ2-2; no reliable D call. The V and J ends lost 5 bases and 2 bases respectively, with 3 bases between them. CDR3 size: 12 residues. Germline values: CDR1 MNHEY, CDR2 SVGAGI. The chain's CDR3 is CASSINTGELFF. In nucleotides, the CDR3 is TGTGCCAGCAGTATAAACACCGGGGAGCTGTTTTTT.

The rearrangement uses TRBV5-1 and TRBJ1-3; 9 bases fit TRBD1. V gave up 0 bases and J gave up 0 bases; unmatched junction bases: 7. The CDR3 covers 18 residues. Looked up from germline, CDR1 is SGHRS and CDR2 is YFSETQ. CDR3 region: CASSLGDRGMPSGNTIYF. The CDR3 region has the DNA TGCGCCAGCAGCTTGGGCGACAGGGGGATGCCCTCTGGAAACACCATATATTTT.

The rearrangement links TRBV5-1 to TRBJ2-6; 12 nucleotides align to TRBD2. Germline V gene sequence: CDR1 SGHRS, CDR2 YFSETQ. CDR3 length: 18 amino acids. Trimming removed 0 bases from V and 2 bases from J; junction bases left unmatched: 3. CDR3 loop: CASSLASGRGTGANVLTF. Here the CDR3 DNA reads TGCGCCAGCAGCTTGGCTAGCGGGAGGGGTACTGGGGCCAACGTCCTGACTTTC.

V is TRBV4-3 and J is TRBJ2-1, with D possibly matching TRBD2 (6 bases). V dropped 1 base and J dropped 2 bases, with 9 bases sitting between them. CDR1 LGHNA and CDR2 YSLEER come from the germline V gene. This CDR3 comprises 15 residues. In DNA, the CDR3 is TGCGCCAGCAGCCAAGTTGGGGGGACCTACAATGAGCAGTTCTTC. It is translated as CASSQVGGTYNEQFF.

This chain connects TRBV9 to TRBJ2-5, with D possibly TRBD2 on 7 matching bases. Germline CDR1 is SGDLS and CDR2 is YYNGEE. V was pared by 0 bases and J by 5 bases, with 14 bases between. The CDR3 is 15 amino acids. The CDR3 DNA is TGTGCCAGCAGCGTAGCTGCGGGGGCACGGGAGACCCAGTACTTC. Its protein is CASSVAAGARETQYF. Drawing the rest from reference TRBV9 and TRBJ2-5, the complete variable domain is DSGVTQTPKHLITATGQRVTLRCSPRSGDLSVYWYQQSLDQGLQFLIQYYNGEERAKGNILERFSAQQFPDLHSELNLSSLELGDSALYFCASSVAAGARETQYFGPGTRLLVL.

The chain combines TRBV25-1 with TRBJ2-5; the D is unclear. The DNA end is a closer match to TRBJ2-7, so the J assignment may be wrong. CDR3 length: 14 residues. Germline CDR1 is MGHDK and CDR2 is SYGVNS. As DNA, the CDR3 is TGTGCCAGCAGTGACCTCTTACCCCAGAGCGAGCAGTACTTC. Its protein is CASSDLLPQSEQYF.

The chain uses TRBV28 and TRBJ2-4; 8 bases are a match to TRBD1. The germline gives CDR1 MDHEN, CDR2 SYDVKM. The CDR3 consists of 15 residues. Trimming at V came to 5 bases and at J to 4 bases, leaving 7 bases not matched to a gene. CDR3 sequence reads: CASSPTGVGKNIQYF. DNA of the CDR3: TGTGCCAGCAGTCCGACAGGGGTGGGGAAAAACATTCAGTACTTC.

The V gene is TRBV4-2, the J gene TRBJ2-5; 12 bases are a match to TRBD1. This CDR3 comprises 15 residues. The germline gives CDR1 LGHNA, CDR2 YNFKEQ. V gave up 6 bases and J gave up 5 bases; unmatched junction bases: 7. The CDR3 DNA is TGTGCCAGCAGGGGGACAGGGGGCATTGGGGAGACCCAGTACTTC. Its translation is CASRGTGGIGETQYF.

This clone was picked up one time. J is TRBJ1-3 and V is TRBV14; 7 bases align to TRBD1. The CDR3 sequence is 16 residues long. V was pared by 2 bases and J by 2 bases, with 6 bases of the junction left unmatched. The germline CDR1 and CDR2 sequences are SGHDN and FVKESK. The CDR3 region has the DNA TGTGCCAGCAGCCAACGACAGGGAGTTCCTGGAAACACCATATATTTT. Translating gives CASSQRQGVPGNTIYF.

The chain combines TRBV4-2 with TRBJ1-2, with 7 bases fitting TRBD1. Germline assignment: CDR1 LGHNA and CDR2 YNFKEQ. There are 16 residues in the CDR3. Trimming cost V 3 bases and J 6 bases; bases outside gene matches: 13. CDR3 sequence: CASSQPSGTALNGYTF. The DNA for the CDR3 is TGTGCCAGCAGCCAGCCCTCCGGGACAGCCCTCAATGGCTACACCTTC.

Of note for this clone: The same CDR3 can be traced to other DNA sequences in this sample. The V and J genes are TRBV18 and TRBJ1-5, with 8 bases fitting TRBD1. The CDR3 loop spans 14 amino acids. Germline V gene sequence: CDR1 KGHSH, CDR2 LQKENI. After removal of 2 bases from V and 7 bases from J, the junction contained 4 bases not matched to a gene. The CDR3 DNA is TGTGCCAGCTCACCAGGACAGGGAGGACAGCCCCAGCATTTT. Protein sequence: CASSPGQGGQPQHF.

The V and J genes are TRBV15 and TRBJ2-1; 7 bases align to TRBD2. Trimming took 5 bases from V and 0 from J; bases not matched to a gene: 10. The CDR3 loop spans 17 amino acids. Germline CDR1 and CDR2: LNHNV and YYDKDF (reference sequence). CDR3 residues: CATSSPRLADSYNEQFF. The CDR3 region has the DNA TGTGCCACCAGCTCACCAAGACTAGCCGACTCCTACAATGAGCAGTTCTTC.

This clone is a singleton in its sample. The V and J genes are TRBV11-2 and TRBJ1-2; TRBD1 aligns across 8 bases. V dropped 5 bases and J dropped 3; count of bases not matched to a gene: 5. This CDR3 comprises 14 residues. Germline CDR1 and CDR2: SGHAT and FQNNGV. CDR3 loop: CASSHQGADYGYTF. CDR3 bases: TGTGCCAGCAGCCACCAGGGGGCCGACTATGGCTACACCTTC.

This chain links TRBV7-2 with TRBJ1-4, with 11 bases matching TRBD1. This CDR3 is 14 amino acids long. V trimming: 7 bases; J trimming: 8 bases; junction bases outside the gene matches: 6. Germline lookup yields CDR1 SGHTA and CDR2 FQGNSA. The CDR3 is CASKPGQGVEKLFF. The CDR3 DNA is TGTGCCAGCAAGCCGGGACAGGGGGTCGAAAAACTGTTTTTT.

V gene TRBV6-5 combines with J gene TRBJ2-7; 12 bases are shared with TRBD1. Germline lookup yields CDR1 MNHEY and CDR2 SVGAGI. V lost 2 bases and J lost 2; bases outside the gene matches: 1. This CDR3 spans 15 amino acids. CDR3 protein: CASSYGTGGAYEQYF. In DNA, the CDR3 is TGTGCCAGCAGTTACGGGACAGGGGGCGCCTACGAGCAGTACTTC.